This paragraph reports one T cell receptor beta chain. This CDR3 contains 15 residues. CDR1 and CDR2 from the germline V gene are SGHAT and FQNNGV. Trimming cost V 0 bases and J 5 bases, with 11 bases left between them. This sample stems from a study of T cell responses to AZD1222 COVID-19 vaccine. Profiled with immunoSEQ multiplex PCR; TCRdb holds only in-frame clones, not every one. The repertoire holds over 150,000 clones, with roughly 87% as singletons. The TCR originated in an adult who received the AZD1222 COVID-19 vaccine. Sequenced here: peripheral blood, sampled 28 days after the second AZD1222 dose. The chain carries TRBV11-2 and TRBJ1-5; D possibly corresponds to TRBD1 (5 bases). CDR3 DNA sequence: TGTGCCAGCAGCTTAGAGGCGTCAGGGCATCAGCCCCAGCATTTT. Its translation is CASSLEASGHQPQHF.